The T cell receptor (beta chain) under discussion was sequenced for a study of shared clonotypes between healthy human individuals. Study background: Per donor, CD8 memory used one plate, CD8 naive used two, CD4 memory used three and CD4 naive used three.

This clone was picked up one time. The method was immunoSEQ multiplex PCR; TCRdb's version includes in-frame clones alone and lacks a portion of them. The profile shows under 1,100,000 clones, around 75% of them singletons. The source of this sequence is a man between 18 and 35 years old in good health. Sequencing used memory CD4+ T cells sorted from blood. Subset noted: CD45RA-negative fraction.

The DNA for the CDR3 is TGTGCCAGCAGCTTAGCGGGGCGGGGCTACAATGAGCAGTTCTTC. This codes for CASSLAGRGYNEQFF. V gene TRBV7-8 combines with J gene TRBJ2-1; D may be TRBD2 (6 bases). Trimming cost V 0 bases and J 3 bases, with 9 bases left between them. The CDR3 is 15 amino acids. Germline V gene lookup returns CDR1 SGHVS and CDR2 FQNEAQ.